The text below deals with one T cell receptor beta chain. The data derive from a study of cytomegalovirus exposure and HLA in healthy donors. CDR1 MNHEY and CDR2 SVGAGI come from the germline V gene. This CDR3 region has 14 residues. V was cut by 6 bases and J by 8 bases, with 16 bases left in between. Sequencing was performed with immunoSEQ multiplex PCR; in TCRdb, only in-frame clones are kept and a portion is missing. The sample lists about 150,000 clones, 75% to 90% occurring once. The clonotype was recovered from a woman aged 18-29 years in good health and CMV-seropositive. What was sequenced was PBMCs. The V gene is TRBV6-5, the J gene TRBJ1-4; the D is unclear. CDR3 region: CASRQRFGGEKLFF. The DNA for the CDR3 is TGTGCCAGCAGGCAGAGGTTCGGCGGGGAAAAACTGTTTTTT.